This T cell receptor (beta chain) was sequenced in a study of tumor-infiltrating lymphocytes in localized non-small cell lung cancer. This CDR3 is built from 17 residues. The V gene lost 6 bases and the J gene lost 2 bases, with 23 bases spanning the gap. In germline, CDR1 is SGHVS, CDR2 FQNEAQ. TCRdb's table, derived via immunoSEQ multiplex PCR, lists solely in-frame clones and lacks some. The sample has 25,000 or so clones, 73% seen once; the top ten hold over 6%. Regarding this clone: What it binds is not known.

The study's findings and limits: Immunotypes IM1 and IM2 had similar TCR-derived T-cell fractions. Higher tumor T cell infiltration than in uninvolved lung was supported by TCRbeta sequencing.

The chain has TRBV7-8 and TRBJ2-7; tentatively, D is TRBD1 (6 bases). This receptor was identified in a human donor with non-small cell lung cancer. The sequencing sample was made of lung tumor tissue. The CDR3 nucleotides are TGTGCCAGCAGTTTCCGGGACACCACCTTTGAGCCCTACGAGCAGTACTTC. Translation: CASSFRDTTFEPYEQYF. The full variable domain, with the rest looked up from reference TRBV7-8 and TRBJ2-7, is GAGVSQSPRYKVAKRGQDVALRCDPISGHVSLFWYQQALGQGPEFLTYFQNEAQLDKSGLPSDRFFAERPEGSVSTLKIQRTQQEDSAVYLCASSFRDTTFEPYEQYFGPGTRLTVT.